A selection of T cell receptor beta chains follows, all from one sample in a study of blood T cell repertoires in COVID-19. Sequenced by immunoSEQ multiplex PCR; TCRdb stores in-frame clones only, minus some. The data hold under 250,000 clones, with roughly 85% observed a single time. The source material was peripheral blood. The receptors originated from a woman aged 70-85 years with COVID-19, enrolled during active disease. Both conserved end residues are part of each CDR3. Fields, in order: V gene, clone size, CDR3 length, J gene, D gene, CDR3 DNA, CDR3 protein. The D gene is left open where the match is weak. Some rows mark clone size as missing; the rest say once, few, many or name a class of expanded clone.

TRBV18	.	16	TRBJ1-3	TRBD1	TGTGCCAGCTCACACCCGGGACAGACATCTGGAAACACCATATATTTT	CASSHPGQTSGNTIYF
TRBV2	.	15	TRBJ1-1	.	TGTGCCAGCAGTGGTATTGAAGGGGTTGGGACTGAAGCTTTCTTT	CASSGIEGVGTEAFF
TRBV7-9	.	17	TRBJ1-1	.	TGTGCCAGCAGCTTAGTTGGCGGGGGACTACGGAACACTGAAGCTTTCTTT	CASSLVGGGLRNTEAFF
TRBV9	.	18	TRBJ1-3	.	TGTGCCAGCAGCCCACGGGACACCCTCTTTACTACTGGAAACACCATATATTTT	CASSPRDTLFTTGNTIYF
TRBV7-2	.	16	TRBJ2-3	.	TGTGCCAGCAGCCCCCCGGGGGGCTGGAGCACAGATACGCAGTATTTT	CASSPPGGWSTDTQYF
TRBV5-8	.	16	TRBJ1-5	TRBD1	TGTGCCAGCAGCTTACACGGGACAGCGCAGGGGGGGCCCCAGCATTTT	CASSLHGTAQGGPQHF
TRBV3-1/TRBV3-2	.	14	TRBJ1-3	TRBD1	TGTGCCAGCAGACTGACAGGGCTTGGAAACACCATATATTTT	CASRLTGLGNTIYF
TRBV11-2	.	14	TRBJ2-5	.	TGTGCCAGTCGTCCAGGGTCACGCCAAGAGACCCAGTACTTC	CASRPGSRQETQYF
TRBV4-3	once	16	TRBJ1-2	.	TGCGCCAGCAGCCAAGATTTGGGGAGCTCCTTCTATGGCTACACCTTC	CASSQDLGSSFYGYTF
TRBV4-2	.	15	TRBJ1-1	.	TGTGCCAGCAGCCAAGTCATCGCGGGGAACACTGAAGCTTTCTTT	CASSQVIAGNTEAFF
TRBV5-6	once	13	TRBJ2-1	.	TGTGCCAGCAGCTTCACTGGTTACAATGAGCAGTTCTTC	CASSFTGYNEQFF
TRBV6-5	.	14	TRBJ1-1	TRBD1	TGTGCCAGCGGAAGGGGACAGGGCCTTTTTGAAGCTTTCTTT	CASGRGQGLFEAFF
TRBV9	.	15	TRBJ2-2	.	TGTGCCAGCAGCGACAGGGCAGGGAACACCGGGGAGCTGTTTTTT	CASSDRAGNTGELFF
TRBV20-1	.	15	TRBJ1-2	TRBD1	TGCAGTGCTAGTCCCGGGACAGGGACCTTCTATGGCTACACCTTC	CSASPGTGTFYGYTF
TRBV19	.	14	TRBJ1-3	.	TGTGCCAGTAGTATGCGAACAGTTGGAAACACCATATATTTT	CASSMRTVGNTIYF
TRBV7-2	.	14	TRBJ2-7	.	TGTGCCAGCAGCTTAGACAGGGAAAACTACGAGCAGTACTTC	CASSLDRENYEQYF
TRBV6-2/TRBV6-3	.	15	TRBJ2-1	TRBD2	TGTGCCAGCAGTCTGTGGACTAGCGGGAGCAATGAGCAGTTCTTC	CASSLWTSGSNEQFF
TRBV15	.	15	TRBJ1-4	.	TGTGCCACCAGCAACTCGGGGTTAACTAATGAAAAACTGTTTTTT	CATSNSGLTNEKLFF
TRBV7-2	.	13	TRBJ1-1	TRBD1	TGTGCCAGCAGCCTAACAGGGGGCACTGAAGCTTTCTTT	CASSLTGGTEAFF
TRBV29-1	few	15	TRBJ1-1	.	TGCAGCGTTGAAGATCTGGCAGGGCGGTTCACTGAAGCTTTCTTT	CSVEDLAGRFTEAFF
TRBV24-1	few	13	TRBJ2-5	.	TGTGCCACCAGTGATTTGGGGGGCCTGACCCAGTACTTC	CATSDLGGLTQYF
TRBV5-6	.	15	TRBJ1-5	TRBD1	TGTGCCAGCAGCCAAGGACAGGGTCGCAATCAGCCCCAGCATTTT	CASSQGQGRNQPQHF
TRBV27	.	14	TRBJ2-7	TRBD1	TGTGCCAGCAGTCGTAGACAGGGGGCCTACGAGCAGTACTTC	CASSRRQGAYEQYF
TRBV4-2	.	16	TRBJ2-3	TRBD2	TGTGCCAGCAGCCAAGTCCTAGCGGGAGGGGGGGATACGCAGTATTTT	CASSQVLAGGGDTQYF
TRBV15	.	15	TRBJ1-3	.	TGTGCCACCAGCAGAGCCCCTATCTCTGGAAACACCATATATTTT	CATSRAPISGNTIYF
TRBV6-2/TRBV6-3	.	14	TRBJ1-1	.	TGTGCCAGCAGTATGGCCCTAAAGGGGACTGAAGCTTTCTTT	CASSMALKGTEAFF
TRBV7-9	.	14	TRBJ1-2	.	TGTGCCAGCAGCGACTTTACTACTTTCTATGGCTACACCTTC	CASSDFTTFYGYTF
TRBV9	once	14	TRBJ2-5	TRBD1	TGTGCCAGCAGCGCGACAGGGGGCCGAGAGACCCAGTACTTC	CASSATGGRETQYF
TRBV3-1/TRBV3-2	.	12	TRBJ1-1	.	TGTGCCAGCAGCCAAGTCGCGACAGAAGCTTTCTTT	CASSQVATEAFF
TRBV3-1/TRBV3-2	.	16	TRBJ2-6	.	TGTGCCAGCAGCCAAGGTCGCCAGTCTGGGGCCAACGTCCTGACTTTC	CASSQGRQSGANVLTF
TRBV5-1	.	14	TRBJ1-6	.	TGCGCCAGCAGCTTGGAAGGGGATAATTCACCCCTCCACTTT	CASSLEGDNSPLHF
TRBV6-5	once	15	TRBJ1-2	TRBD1	TGTGCCAGCAGAACTGGGACAGTGGCAAACTATGGCTACACCTTC	CASRTGTVANYGYTF
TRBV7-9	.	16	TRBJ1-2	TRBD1	TGTGCCAGCAGCCCCGCCGACAGGGTAATTAACTATGGCTACACCTTC	CASSPADRVINYGYTF
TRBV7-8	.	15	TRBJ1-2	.	TGTGCCAGCAGCCTAAATCGACAGCCCAACTATGGCTACACCTTC	CASSLNRQPNYGYTF
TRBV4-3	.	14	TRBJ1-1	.	TGCGCCAGCAGCCAAATCGACACGAACACTGAAGCTTTCTTT	CASSQIDTNTEAFF
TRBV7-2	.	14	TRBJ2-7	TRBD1	TGTGCCAGCAGCTTAGGGCAGGGGGCCTACGAGCAGTACTTC	CASSLGQGAYEQYF
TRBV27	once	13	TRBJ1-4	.	TGTGCCAGCAGTCGGGTACCAAAGAGGGAACTGTTTTTT	CASSRVPKRELFF
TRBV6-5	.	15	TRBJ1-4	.	TGTGCCAGCAGTTTACAGGGAGCCTTAGGGGAAAAACTGTTTTTT	CASSLQGALGEKLFF
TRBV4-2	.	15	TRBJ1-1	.	TGTGCCAGCAGCCAAGATTGGAGGGACGGGGATGAAGCTTTCTTT	CASSQDWRDGDEAFF
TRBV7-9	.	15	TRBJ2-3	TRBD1	TGTGCCAGCAGCCACCAGACAGGGGTCATAGATACGCAGTATTTT	CASSHQTGVIDTQYF
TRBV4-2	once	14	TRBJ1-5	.	TGTGCCAGCAGCCGTGGACAGTATGACCAGCCCCAGCATTTT	CASSRGQYDQPQHF
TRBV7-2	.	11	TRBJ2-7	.	TGTGCCAGCAGCTTACTAGACGAGCAGTACTTC	CASSLLDEQYF
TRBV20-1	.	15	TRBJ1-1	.	TGCAGTGCTAGTCTTTGGAGCGCAGGGATGACTGAAGCTTTCTTT	CSASLWSAGMTEAFF
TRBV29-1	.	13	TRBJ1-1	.	TGCAGCGTTGCGAGCCCCGGGAGCACTGAAGCTTTCTTT	CSVASPGSTEAFF
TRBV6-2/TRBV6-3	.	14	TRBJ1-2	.	TGTGCCAGCAGCTCACAGGGCCCTCTGAGTGGCTACACCTTC	CASSSQGPLSGYTF
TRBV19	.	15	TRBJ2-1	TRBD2	TGTGCCAGTAGTATACGAACTAGCGTGTCGGGTGAGCAGTTCTTC	CASSIRTSVSGEQFF
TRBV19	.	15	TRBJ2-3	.	TGTGCCAGTAGTATCCCCCAGGGCTTAACAGATACGCAGTATTTT	CASSIPQGLTDTQYF
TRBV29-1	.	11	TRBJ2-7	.	TGCAGCGTTGAAGTAGACTACGAGCAGTACTTC	CSVEVDYEQYF
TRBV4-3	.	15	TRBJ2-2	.	TGCGCCAGCAGCCAAGAAGCGGGTATAGACGGGGAGCTGTTTTTT	CASSQEAGIDGELFF
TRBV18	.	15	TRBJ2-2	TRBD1	TGTGCCAGCTCACCGAGGACAGGGGAAACCGGGGAGCTGTTTTTT	CASSPRTGETGELFF
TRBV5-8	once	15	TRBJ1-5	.	TGTGCCAGCAGCCTGCAGGGCGTTAGCAATCAGCCCCAGCATTTT	CASSLQGVSNQPQHF
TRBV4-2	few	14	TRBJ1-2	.	TGTGCCAGCTCGTGGACAGACACTAACTATGGCTACACCTTC	CASSWTDTNYGYTF
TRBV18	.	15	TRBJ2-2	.	TGTGCCAGCTCACCCCGGTCGTCGAACACCGGGGAGCTGTTTTTT	CASSPRSSNTGELFF
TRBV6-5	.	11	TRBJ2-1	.	TGTGCCAGCAGTACTTACAATGAGCAGTTCTTC	CASSTYNEQFF
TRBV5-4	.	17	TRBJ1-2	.	TGTGCCAGCAGACCGGAAGCCCGACCCCTAGCTAACTATGGCTACACCTTC	CASRPEARPLANYGYTF
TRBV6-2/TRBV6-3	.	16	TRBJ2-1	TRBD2	TGTGCCAGCAGTTCTGGACTAGCTTTATCCTACAATGAGCAGTTCTTC	CASSSGLALSYNEQFF
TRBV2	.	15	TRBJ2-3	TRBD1	TGTGCCAGCAGTGTGGGGGGACAGGGGTCAAATACGCAGTATTTT	CASSVGGQGSNTQYF
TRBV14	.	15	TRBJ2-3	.	TGTGCCAGCAGCCAAGATTTGCTAGTTGGAGATACGCAGTATTTT	CASSQDLLVGDTQYF
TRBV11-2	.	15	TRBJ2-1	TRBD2	TGTGCCAGCAGCTTAGGAACTAGCGGGAGAAATGAGCAGTTCTTC	CASSLGTSGRNEQFF